The rows below give T cell receptor beta chains drawn from one sample of a study of cytomegalovirus exposure and HLA in healthy donors. Here immunoSEQ multiplex PCR was the method, and the copy in TCRdb shows in-frame clones only, minus some. Among some 89,000 clones listed, less than 85% were seen once. The sample taken for sequencing was PBMCs. These receptors were collected from a man aged 40-49 years in good health and CMV-seropositive. Both conserved end residues are part of each CDR3. D genes are given only for firm matches. Clone size is stated in some rows and not others, as once, few, many or a class when expanded.

v_call	j_call	d_call	clone_size	cdr3_aa	cdr3_nt
TRBV9	TRBJ1-2	.	few	CASSGLVRGNYGYTF	TGTGCCAGCAGCGGCCTCGTGCGGGGCAACTATGGCTACACCTTC
TRBV28	TRBJ1-2	.	.	CASSLRRYGYTF	TGTGCCAGCAGTTTGAGGCGGTATGGCTACACCTTC
TRBV7-2	TRBJ2-1	TRBD2	.	CASSLWWREGSYNEQFF	TGTGCCAGCAGCTTATGGTGGCGGGAGGGGTCCTACAATGAGCAGTTCTTC
TRBV6-1	TRBJ1-5	.	.	CASSEGRRNQPQHF	TGTGCCAGCAGTGAAGGCAGGCGCAATCAGCCCCAGCATTTT
TRBV30	TRBJ1-1	.	.	CAGNRVNTEAFF	TGTGCCGGCAACAGGGTAAACACTGAAGCTTTCTTT
TRBV6-1	TRBJ2-7	.	.	CASSGGPAYEQYF	TGTGCCAGCAGTGGGGGGCCCGCCTACGAGCAGTACTTC
TRBV18	TRBJ2-5	.	.	CASSPRSARNSFQETQYF	TGTGCCAGCTCACCACGGTCTGCGCGGAACTCGTTCCAGGAGACCCAGTACTTC
TRBV6-5	TRBJ2-7	TRBD2	.	CASSSGTITSYEQYF	TGTGCCAGCAGTAGCGGGACTATCACGTCCTACGAGCAGTACTTC
TRBV6-1	TRBJ1-5	TRBD1	.	CASTGTGTQPQHF	TGTGCCAGCACCGGGACAGGTACTCAGCCCCAGCATTTT
TRBV5-1	TRBJ2-7	.	.	CASSLSAEYLNEQYF	TGCGCCAGCAGCTTGTCGGCGGAATATTTAAACGAGCAGTACTTC
TRBV7-3	TRBJ1-2	.	.	CASSLSAGSSGYTF	TGTGCCAGCAGCTTATCTGCGGGTAGCTCTGGCTACACCTTC
TRBV6-5	TRBJ1-2	.	.	CASSYSIMGGPYGYTF	TGTGCCAGCAGTTACTCGATAATGGGGGGACCTTACGGCTACACCTTC
TRBV4-2	TRBJ2-5	TRBD2	.	CASSQEGTKETQYF	TGTGCCAGCAGCCAAGAAGGGACTAAAGAGACCCAGTACTTC
TRBV2	TRBJ2-5	TRBD1	once	CASGGRDRAETQYF	TGTGCCAGCGGGGGCAGGGACAGGGCGGAGACCCAGTACTTC
TRBV5-1	TRBJ2-1	TRBD2	.	CASSLLGTSGGAGSNEQFF	TGCGCCAGCAGCTTGTTGGGAACTAGCGGGGGGGCGGGTTCGAATGAGCAGTTCTTC
TRBV6-5	TRBJ1-3	.	.	CASRPTVSGNTIYF	TGTGCCAGCAGGCCGACAGTCTCTGGAAACACCATATATTTT
TRBV6-5	TRBJ2-6	.	few	CASSFRVTGANVLTF	TGTGCCAGCAGTTTCAGGGTAACTGGGGCCAACGTCCTGACTTTC
TRBV7-2	TRBJ2-3	TRBD2	.	CASSLGTSGRINTQYF	TGTGCCAGCAGCTTAGGGACTAGCGGGAGAATCAATACGCAGTATTTT
TRBV4-2	TRBJ2-7	.	.	CASSQAGGGIAYEQYF	TGTGCCAGCAGCCAAGCCGGTGGCGGGATTGCCTACGAGCAGTACTTC
TRBV6-1	TRBJ1-1	.	.	CASSEVRRENTEAFF	TGTGCCAGCAGTGAAGTAAGGCGGGAGAACACTGAAGCTTTCTTT
TRBV2	TRBJ2-1	TRBD2	once	CASSYGGAVNEQFF	TGTGCCAGCAGTTACGGGGGGGCGGTTAATGAGCAGTTCTTC
TRBV7-2	TRBJ1-1	TRBD1	once	CASSLGDRDTEAFF	TGTGCCAGCAGCTTAGGGGACAGGGACACTGAAGCTTTCTTT
TRBV5-6	TRBJ1-6	.	few	CASSRRIPGVDNSPLHF	TGTGCCAGCAGCCGTCGTATTCCAGGGGTCGATAATTCACCCCTCCACTTT
TRBV6-1	TRBJ2-1	TRBD2	.	CASSDYGLAGNRNEQFF	TGTGCCAGCAGTGATTACGGACTAGCGGGGAATCGGAATGAGCAGTTCTTC
TRBV5-4	TRBJ1-4	.	.	CASSLGGATNEKLFF	TGTGCCAGCAGCTTGGGAGGCGCAACTAATGAAAAACTGTTTTTT
TRBV6-5	TRBJ1-5	.	once	CASYQGNQPQHF	TGTGCCAGCTACCAGGGCAATCAGCCCCAGCATTTT
TRBV9	TRBJ2-3	TRBD2	.	CASSAQASGRPTDTQYF	TGTGCCAGCAGCGCACAAGCTAGCGGGAGGCCCACAGATACGCAGTATTTT
TRBV5-1	TRBJ2-5	TRBD2	.	CASSLLAGALSTQYF	TGCGCCAGCAGCTTGTTAGCGGGGGCCCTCTCGACCCAGTACTTC